The clone carrying this T cell receptor beta chain was picked up a small number of times. Its antigen is currently unknown. This entry belongs to a study of post-analysis software for immune sequencing data. About the study: Disease trajectories encompassed relapsing-remitting, secondary progressive and progressive-relapsing multiple sclerosis. Overall study results and limits: Same-batch preparations were strongly co-clustered by F measure. Comparison of patients with controls showed about 5 TRBV segments more frequent in patients, TRBV5-6, TRBV5-1 and TRBV20-1 among them. The normalized Chao1 diversity of multiple sclerosis patients was significantly lower than that of controls.

TCR beta libraries were prepared from cDNA with unique molecular identifiers. Once about 0.9 to 11 million T cells were used, roughly 500,000 cDNA molecules resulted. MiXCR, run by TCRdb on the PCR reads, gives a single entry per CDR3 protein. The sample includes approximately 440,000 distinct CDR3 sequences, roughly 45% of them seen just once. The CDR3 consists of 16 residues. Germline loops: CDR1 MDHEN, CDR2 SYDVKM. V was clipped by 1 base and J by 0 bases, with 10 bases between them. Sequences were obtained from blood. The chain is built from TRBV28 and TRBJ2-1; D is unresolved. This clonotype originated in a girl aged 10 to 17 with multiple sclerosis. CDR3 sequence: CASSLFSRSSYNEQFF. The DNA of the CDR3 is TGTGCCAGCAGTTTATTCTCCCGCAGCTCCTACAATGAGCAGTTCTTC.